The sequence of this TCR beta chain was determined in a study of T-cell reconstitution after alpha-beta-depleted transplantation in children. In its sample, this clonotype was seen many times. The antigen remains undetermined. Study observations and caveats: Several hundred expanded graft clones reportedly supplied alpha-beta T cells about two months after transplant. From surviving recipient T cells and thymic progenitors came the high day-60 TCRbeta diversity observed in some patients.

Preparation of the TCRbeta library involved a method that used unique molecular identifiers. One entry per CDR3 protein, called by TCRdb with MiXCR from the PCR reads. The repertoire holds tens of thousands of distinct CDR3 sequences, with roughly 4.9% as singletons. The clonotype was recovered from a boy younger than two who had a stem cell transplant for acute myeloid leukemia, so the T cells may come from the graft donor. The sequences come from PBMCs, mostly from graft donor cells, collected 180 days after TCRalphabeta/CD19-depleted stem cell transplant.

The CDR3 DNA follows: TGTGCCAGCACCCATCTGTCTGAGCAGTACTTC. This encodes CASTHLSEQYF. The chain links TRBV6-2 or TRBV6-3 to TRBJ2-7; D unresolved. The CDR3 consists of 11 residues. V dropped 7 bases and J dropped 7 bases, with 11 bases sitting between them. Germline CDR1 MNHEY, CDR2 SVGEGT.